This T cell receptor (beta chain) derives from a study of shared clonotypes between healthy human individuals. As for the study in general: Three CD4 naive, three CD4 memory, two CD8 naive and one CD8 memory plate were used per donor.

General study points: It was observed that 5% to 6% of naive CD4 clonotypes were shared across several donors. A generally larger estimated richness was seen in naive subsets than in memory subsets.

Replicate PCRs for sorted subsets used approximately 220 ng DNA; this equaled about 30,000 T cell genomes. Measured with immunoSEQ multiplex PCR; TCRdb has only the in-frame clones, and not every one. In the table there are about 750,000 clones, more than 85% of which are singletons. In the naive CD8 group, cells lacked CD45RO and were positively selected for CCR7, so terminally differentiated effector memory CD45RA+ cells were left out. As for this clone: What it binds is unknown.

The CDR3 sequence is 18 residues long. The V and J ends lost 0 bases and 3 bases, in that order; junction bases with no gene match: 10. Germline V gene lookup returns CDR1 LGHNA and CDR2 YSLEER. Sequencing was performed on naive CD8+ T cells sorted from blood. This clonotype was obtained from a man aged 30-40 years in good health. The chain has TRBV4-3 and TRBJ1-5; 8 bases are shared with TRBD1. CDR3 sequence: CASSQDGGRGRDNQPQHF. In nucleotides, the CDR3 is TGCGCCAGCAGCCAAGACGGGGGCAGGGGGCGAGACAATCAGCCCCAGCATTTT.